These T cell receptor beta chains were read from a single sample in a study of blood T cell repertoires in COVID-19. Some clones are missing from TCRdb's copy, which holds only in-frame ones; the method was immunoSEQ multiplex PCR. Among under 250,000 clones listed, around 83% were seen once. Sequences were obtained from peripheral blood. These receptors all come from a man aged 45 to 65 who had recovered from COVID-19. CDR3s include the opening cysteine and the closing phenylalanine or tryptophan. The order of the fields is clone size, D gene, J gene, V gene, CDR3 protein, CDR3 DNA. A D gene is named only where the DNA matches it firmly. Rows may omit the clone size; those that give it use once, few, many or a size class.

.,TRBD2,TRBJ2-3,TRBV27,CASSPYLAGDADTQYF,TGTGCCAGCAGTCCTTACCTAGCGGGAGATGCGGATACGCAGTATTTT
.,TRBD1,TRBJ1-4,TRBV28,CASSFSRQGPAEKLFF,TGTGCCAGCAGTTTTTCCCGACAGGGGCCCGCTGAAAAACTGTTTTTT
.,TRBD1,TRBJ1-2,TRBV27,CASSRTGSNYGYTF,TGTGCCAGCAGCCGGACAGGGAGTAACTATGGCTACACCTTC
.,TRBD1,TRBJ1-5,TRBV7-2,CASSTTGVSNQPQHF,TGTGCCAGCAGCACCACAGGGGTTAGCAATCAGCCCCAGCATTTT
.,TRBD1,TRBJ2-7,TRBV29-1,CSVEGQGNDEQYF,TGCAGCGTTGAAGGACAGGGGAATGACGAGCAGTACTTC
.,TRBD1,TRBJ2-6,TRBV27,CASRLQGAGSGANVLTF,TGTGCCAGCAGGCTACAGGGGGCAGGGTCTGGGGCCAACGTCCTGACTTTC
.,.,TRBJ1-6,TRBV3-1/TRBV3-2,CASSQIGKASPLHF,TGTGCCAGCAGCCAGATCGGGAAGGCTTCACCCCTCCACTTT
.,.,TRBJ2-3,TRBV5-6,CASSMGGRRDTQYF,TGTGCCAGCAGTATGGGGGGGCGCAGAGATACGCAGTATTTT
.,.,TRBJ2-4,TRBV3-1/TRBV3-2,CASSHWAGRTGKNIQYF,TGTGCCAGCAGCCACTGGGCGGGTCGCACGGGCAAAAACATTCAGTACTTC
.,TRBD2,TRBJ2-1,TRBV10-3,CAISESAGTNNEQFF,TGTGCCATCAGTGAGTCGGCAGGGACTAACAATGAGCAGTTCTTC
.,TRBD2,TRBJ2-7,TRBV19,CASSFSGRAVEQYF,TGTGCCAGTAGTTTTAGCGGGAGGGCGGTCGAGCAGTACTTC
.,TRBD1,TRBJ1-2,TRBV6-5,CASSLRGLRPVGYTF,TGTGCCAGCAGCCTGAGGGGGCTCCGCCCCGTTGGCTACACCTTC
.,.,TRBJ2-5,TRBV6-6,CASRQGRPGGETQYF,TGTGCCAGCAGGCAGGGGCGCCCCGGCGGAGAGACCCAGTACTTC
.,.,TRBJ2-7,TRBV18,CASSLQEPYEQYF,TGTGCCAGCTCACTACAGGAGCCCTACGAGCAGTACTTC
few,.,TRBJ2-7,TRBV19,CASSGLYEQYF,TGTGCCAGTAGTGGACTTTACGAGCAGTACTTC
.,.,TRBJ1-2,TRBV11-2,CASSRGTAWEGYTF,TGTGCCAGCAGTCGTGGGACTGCCTGGGAGGGCTACACCTTC
.,TRBD2,TRBJ2-3,TRBV7-9,CTSSLLSGRPADTQYF,TGTACCAGCAGCTTACTGAGCGGGAGACCCGCAGATACGCAGTATTTT
.,.,TRBJ2-7,TRBV6-2/TRBV6-3,CASSYGGAAYEQYF,TGTGCCAGCAGTTACGGGGGGGCCGCCTACGAGCAGTACTTC
.,TRBD1,TRBJ2-5,TRBV28,CASSSRDRGKTQYF,TGTGCCAGCAGTTCCCGGGACAGGGGAAAGACCCAGTACTTC
.,.,TRBJ2-2,TRBV3-1/TRBV3-2,CASSQDWGRPNTGELFF,TGTGCCAGCAGCCAAGATTGGGGGCGCCCGAACACCGGGGAGCTGTTTTTT
.,TRBD2,TRBJ2-7,TRBV11-1,CASSQGTNSYEQYF,TGTGCCAGCAGTCAAGGGACTAACTCCTACGAGCAGTACTTC
.,.,TRBJ1-5,TRBV27,CASRPGQHGSNQPQHF,TGTGCCAGCAGACCCGGACAGCACGGGAGCAATCAGCCCCAGCATTTT
few,.,TRBJ1-2,TRBV6-5,CASTSFNYGYTF,TGTGCCAGTACGAGCTTCAACTATGGCTACACCTTC
.,TRBD1,TRBJ2-1,TRBV30,CAWDRGPYNEQFF,TGTGCCTGGGACAGGGGGCCGTACAATGAGCAGTTCTTC
.,TRBD1,TRBJ1-3,TRBV28,CASRENRDRDSGNTIYF,TGTGCCAGCAGAGAAAATCGGGACAGGGACTCTGGAAACACCATATATTTT
.,.,TRBJ2-3,TRBV3-1/TRBV3-2,CASSPQARTDTQYF,TGTGCCAGCAGCCCTCAGGCACGCACAGATACGCAGTATTTT
.,TRBD2,TRBJ2-3,TRBV28,CASSLSASGRTDTQYF,TGTGCCAGCAGTTTAAGTGCTAGCGGGAGGACAGATACGCAGTATTTT
.,TRBD1,TRBJ2-2,TRBV27,CASSFSGQGAGGELFF,TGTGCCAGCAGTTTCAGCGGACAGGGGGCGGGCGGGGAGCTGTTTTTT
.,.,TRBJ1-5,TRBV19,CASNGMAGNVGLGQPQHF,TGTGCCAGTAATGGGATGGCAGGGAACGTCGGTTTGGGTCAGCCCCAGCATTTT
.,.,TRBJ2-1,TRBV27,CASSEILDPGHEQFF,TGTGCCAGCAGTGAAATTCTAGACCCCGGCCATGAGCAGTTCTTC
.,TRBD2,TRBJ2-1,TRBV5-1,CASSLASGSSYNEQFF,TGCGCCAGCAGCTTGGCTAGCGGGAGCTCCTACAATGAGCAGTTCTTC
.,TRBD1,TRBJ1-2,TRBV18,CASSPSRGRGYGYTF,TGTGCCAGCTCACCTTCCAGGGGGCGCGGCTATGGCTACACCTTC
.,TRBD1,TRBJ1-6,TRBV3-1/TRBV3-2,CASSQERGTGSSNSPLHF,TGTGCCAGCAGCCAAGAACGAGGGACAGGAAGTTCAAATTCACCCCTCCACTTT
.,.,TRBJ2-5,TRBV9,CASSESSTTQETQYF,TGTGCCAGCAGCGAGTCATCGACTACCCAAGAGACCCAGTACTTC
.,.,TRBJ2-4,TRBV19,CASSMSGLSAKNIQYF,TGTGCCAGTAGTATGTCGGGGTTAAGCGCCAAAAACATTCAGTACTTC
.,TRBD1,TRBJ2-4,TRBV10-3,CAISESLGQAKNIQYF,TGTGCCATCAGTGAGTCTCTGGGACAGGCCAAAAACATTCAGTACTTC
.,TRBD2,TRBJ2-2,TRBV5-8,CASSFGLAGTTGELFF,TGTGCCAGCAGCTTCGGACTAGCGGGAACCACCGGGGAGCTGTTTTTT
.,.,TRBJ2-3,TRBV5-1,CANPVGRAGAQRADTQYF,TGCGCCAACCCCGTAGGGAGGGCGGGGGCTCAGCGGGCAGATACGCAGTATTTT
once,.,TRBJ1-1,TRBV27,CASTPRWLGGSTEAFF,TGTGCCAGCACCCCCCGGTGGTTAGGAGGGAGCACTGAAGCTTTCTTT
.,TRBD1,TRBJ2-7,TRBV30,CALRLQGTYEQYF,TGTGCCCTAAGACTACAGGGGACCTACGAGCAGTACTTC
once,TRBD2,TRBJ2-1,TRBV19,CASSIGTSGIYEQFF,TGTGCCAGTAGTATCGGGACTAGCGGGATCTATGAGCAGTTCTTC
.,.,TRBJ2-1,TRBV11-1,CASSLSRDTDYNEQFF,TGTGCCAGCAGCTTATCCCGGGACACGGACTACAATGAGCAGTTCTTC
.,.,TRBJ1-3,TRBV29-1,CSVEDWHYSGNTIYF,TGCAGCGTTGAAGATTGGCACTACTCTGGAAACACCATATATTTT
.,.,TRBJ1-3,TRBV3-1/TRBV3-2,CASSPRASGNTIYF,TGTGCCAGCAGCCCCAGGGCCTCTGGAAACACCATATATTTT
.,.,TRBJ2-7,TRBV10-2,CASSGGGVKAYEQYF,TGCGCCAGCAGTGGGGGCGGGGTCAAGGCCTACGAGCAGTACTTC
.,TRBD2,TRBJ2-1,TRBV15,CATSRNSGPSSPSSYNEQFF,TGTGCCACCAGCAGAAATAGCGGGCCCTCGTCCCCGAGCTCCTACAATGAGCAGTTCTTC
.,.,TRBJ2-2,TRBV10-1,CASSVGGTGELFF,TGCGCCAGCAGTGTAGGAGGGACCGGGGAGCTGTTTTTT
.,.,TRBJ2-3,TRBV28,CASGLLSVSEGTDTQYF,TGTGCCAGCGGATTACTCTCCGTTAGCGAGGGCACAGATACGCAGTATTTT
.,TRBD1,TRBJ1-2,TRBV30,CAWSKGQGQYGYTF,TGTGCCTGGAGTAAGGGACAGGGTCAGTATGGCTACACCTTC
few,TRBD2,TRBJ2-1,TRBV19,CASSRGLASSYNEQFF,TGTGCCAGTAGTAGGGGACTAGCCAGCTCCTACAATGAGCAGTTCTTC